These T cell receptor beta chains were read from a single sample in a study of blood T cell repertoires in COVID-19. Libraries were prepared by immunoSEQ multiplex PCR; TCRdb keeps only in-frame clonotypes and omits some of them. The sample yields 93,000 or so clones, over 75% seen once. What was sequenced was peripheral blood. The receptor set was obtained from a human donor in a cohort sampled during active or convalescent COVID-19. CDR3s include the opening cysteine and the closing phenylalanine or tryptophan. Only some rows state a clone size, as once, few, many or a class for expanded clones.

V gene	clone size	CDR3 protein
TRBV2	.	CASRRQPGDNSPLHF
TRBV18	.	CASSPSPGGSYNEQFF
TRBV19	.	CASSSQGSTNEKLFF
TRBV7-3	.	CASSLSRGGGYEQYF
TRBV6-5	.	CATKGVEKAYNEQFF
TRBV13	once	CASRKARGRGNTGELFF
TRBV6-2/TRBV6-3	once	CASSYSTGSFGYTF
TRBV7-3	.	CASSFFRNTEAFF
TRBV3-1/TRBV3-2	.	CASSRQTGTSGGGELFF
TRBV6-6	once	CASRRPGLAGYNEQFF
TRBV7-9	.	CASSFYSGNTIYF
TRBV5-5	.	CASSFEARNTGELFF
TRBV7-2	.	CASSPRQRGGPGTGELFF
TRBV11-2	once	CASSLDPTSGGPRNEQFF
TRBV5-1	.	CASSKYSVAGELKLETQYF
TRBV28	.	CASSSSGTKGTAFF
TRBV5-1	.	CASSLGAPPDTQYF
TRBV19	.	CASSIGTPYEQYF
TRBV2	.	CASSVYMNTEAFF
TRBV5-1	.	CASSLVEKTQYF
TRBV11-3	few	CASTLAGGINEQFF
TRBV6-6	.	CASVTTAGATQYF
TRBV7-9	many	CASSPHRGYGYTF
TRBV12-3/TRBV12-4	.	CASSLRGDSPLHF
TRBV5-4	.	CASSLGLAETYEQYF
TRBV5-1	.	CASSFSSVGQGAIGYTF
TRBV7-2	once	CASSLALMGELFF
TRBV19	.	CASKATVNYNSPLHF
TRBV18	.	CASSPLRGANTEAFF
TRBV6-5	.	CASRATANTGELFF
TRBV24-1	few	CATSDRSSGGFEQYF
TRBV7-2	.	CASSFGSGYTDTQYF
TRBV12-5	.	CATPHRGREAFF
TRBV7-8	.	CASSSGGQGWLANEQFF
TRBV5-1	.	CASRRTVPTTDTQYF
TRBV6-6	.	CASSHPGLNQPQHF
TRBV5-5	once	CASSFDHRGRTEAFF
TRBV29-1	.	CSVPVAGDSYEQYF
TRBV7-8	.	CASSSNRNTEAFF
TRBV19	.	CASDMGDRYTEAFF
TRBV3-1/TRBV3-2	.	CASSQDRISGGTTDTQYF
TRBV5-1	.	CASSFVGGTANTGELFF
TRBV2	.	CASSEATGQRPNGYTF
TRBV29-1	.	CSVNRDKETQYF
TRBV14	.	CASGRTGIGYEQYF
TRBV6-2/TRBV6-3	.	CASSYVLAGGQYNEQFF
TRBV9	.	CASSKGASGYTF
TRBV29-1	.	CSVEDLGRGNIQYF
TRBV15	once	CATGEGRTETQYF
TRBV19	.	CASSVDRVNTEAFF
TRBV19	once	CASSTHGQGRTEAFF
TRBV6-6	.	CASSYSEGVGSPLHF
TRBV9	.	CASSVGLAYGYTF
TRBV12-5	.	CASGSARGESHEQFF
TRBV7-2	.	CASSLGLAGGEDTQYF